These 27 T cell receptor beta chains were sequenced from one sample in a study of shared clonotypes between healthy human individuals (dated by TCRdb to about 2020). The library was produced with the immunoSEQ multiplex PCR assay. The table comes from immuneACCESS by way of TCRdb, which keeps in-frame sequences with V and J called. Part of the clones is missing from these tables; in studies checked, under half for an unresolved V gene and the rest for unknown reasons. The sample includes around 2.5 million clones, with under 95% observed a single time. Approximately 0.36% of the sample is taken by the ten largest. The sequenced sample was naive CD4+ T cells from PBMCs. The sample's cell subset or site label, in plain terms: CD45RA+ positively selected. These receptors were taken from a man aged 18 to 29 in good health. Some clones in this sample may be carry-over from other donors' samples.

As regards this clone: Other DNA sequences of this sample code for an identical CDR3. The V and J genes are TRBV15 and TRBJ2-5, with unresolved D. Germline V gene data show CDR1 as LNHNV and CDR2 as YYDKDF (reference sequence). V shed 1 base and J shed 0 bases, with 3 bases lying between them. The CDR3 is made up of 13 amino acids. CDR3 nucleotide sequence: TGTGCCACCAGCAGAGCAGACCAAGAGACCCAGTACTTC. Encoded protein: CATSRADQETQYF.

The rearrangement uses TRBV6-1 and TRBJ2-3; D may correspond to TRBD1 or TRBD2 (6 bases each). Germline-derived CDR1 and CDR2 are MNHNS and SASEGT. This CDR3 spans 11 amino acids. The germline V and J ends were trimmed by 11 bases and 6 bases, with 12 bases remaining between them. CDR3 in DNA: TGTGCCGAGGGGGGATGGGATACGCAGTATTTT. Encoded protein: CAEGGWDTQYF.

CDR3 sequence (DNA): TGTGCCAGCAGCTTGTTGGGGACTAGCGGATCCTACGAGCAGTACTTC. Its protein product is CASSLLGTSGSYEQYF. The V and J genes are TRBV5-8 and TRBJ2-7; TRBD2 matches at 11 bases. The CDR3 spans 16 residues. Trimming at V came to 1 base and at J to 1 base, leaving 4 bases not matched to a gene. Germline V lookup: CDR1 SGHTS, CDR2 YDEGEE.

The chain uses TRBV5-4 and TRBJ2-7; D is perhaps TRBD1 or TRBD2 (5 bases each). V was shortened by 3 bases and J by 2 bases, with 15 bases between the two germline ends. CDR1 and CDR2 (germline): SGHNT, YYREEE (reference sequence). The CDR3 spans 15 residues. CDR3 sequence (DNA): TGTGCCAGCAGCTACCGGGACGGAATAACCTACGAGCAGTACTTC. Amino acid sequence: CASSYRDGITYEQYF.

To note about this clone: The sample has other DNA sequences that encode this CDR3 too. The chain combines TRBV20-1 with TRBJ1-4, with 8 bases lining up with TRBD1. The germline V gene has CDR1 DFQATT and CDR2 SNEGSKA (reference sequence). The CDR3 runs to 11 residues. The V segment lost 6 bases and the J segment 8 bases; nucleotides outside the gene matches: 2. CDR3 sequence (DNA): TGCAGTGCGGGGACAGGAGAAAAACTGTTTTTT. Translated, it gives CSAGTGEKLFF.

This chain uses TRBV7-6 with TRBJ2-3, with D possibly TRBD1 on 5 matching bases. The V and J ends lost 1 base and 5 bases respectively, with 7 bases between them. Germline CDR1 SGHVS, CDR2 FNYEAQ. The CDR3 loop spans 13 amino acids. As DNA, the CDR3 is TGTGCCAGCAGCTTAGATAGGGGAGATACGCAGTATTTT. Protein sequence: CASSLDRGDTQYF.

The chain carries TRBV4-3 and TRBJ1-5; 8 bases are a match to TRBD1. CDR3 length equals 18 residues. With 2 bases clipped from V and 0 bases from J, the junction kept 9 bases outside the gene matches. Germline V gives CDR1 LGHNA, CDR2 YSLEER. In nucleotides, the CDR3 is TGCGCCAGCAGCCAAACTATCGGGGACAGGCTTAGCAATCAGCCCCAGCATTTT. It is translated as CASSQTIGDRLSNQPQHF.

There are a few counts of this clone. The chain uses TRBV30 and TRBJ1-1, with D perhaps matching TRBD1 (6 bases). The length of the CDR3 is 13 residues. Germline lookup yields CDR1 GTSNPN and CDR2 SVGIG (reference sequence). Trimming shortened V by 1 base and J by 5 bases, and 11 bases separated the two germline ends. The CDR3 protein is CAWSADSQTEAFF. CDR3 nucleotide sequence: TGTGCCTGGAGTGCGGACAGCCAAACTGAAGCTTTCTTT.

This chain connects TRBV19 to TRBJ2-5; 7 nucleotides line up with TRBD2. CDR3 length: 14 residues. Unmatched junction bases numbered 5, after V lost 4 bases and J lost 3 bases. Germline lookup yields CDR1 LNHDA and CDR2 SQIVND (reference sequence). The CDR3 reads CASSTSGGKETQYF. CDR3 bases: TGTGCCAGTAGTACTAGCGGAGGGAAAGAGACCCAGTACTTC.

V gene TRBV28 combines with J gene TRBJ2-7; 8 bases are shared with TRBD1. The CDR3 covers 14 residues. Germline CDR1 MDHEN, CDR2 SYDVKM. V gave up 8 bases and J gave up 3 bases; unmatched junction bases: 9. CDR3 bases: TGTGCCAGCCACCCCGGGACAGGTCTCTACGAGCAGTACTTC. Protein: CASHPGTGLYEQYF.

The rearrangement uses TRBV5-1 and TRBJ1-6, with D unclear. The CDR3 length is 12 residues. The germline gives CDR1 SGHRS, CDR2 YFSETQ. V shed 7 bases and J shed 7 bases, with 9 bases lying between them. The CDR3 bases are TGCGCCAGCGGCCTCGGGAATTCACCCCTCCACTTT. It is translated as CASGLGNSPLHF. The full variable domain, its missing parts supplied by reference TRBV5-1 and TRBJ1-6, is KAGVTQTPRYLIKTRGQQVTLSCSPISGHRSVSWYQQTPGQGLQFLFEYFSETQRNKGNFPGRFSGRQFSNSRSEMNVSTLELGDSALYLCASGLGNSPLHFGNGTRLTVT.

As for this clone: The sample has other DNA sequences that encode this CDR3 too. This chain uses TRBV20-1 with TRBJ2-5; the D is unclear. From germline, CDR1 is DFQATT and CDR2 SNEGSKA (reference sequence). V was trimmed by 5 bases and J by 5 bases, leaving 9 bases between them. This CDR3 comprises 11 residues. CDR3 protein: CSAPDGETQYF. CDR3 coding DNA: TGCAGTGCTCCGGACGGTGAGACCCAGTACTTC.

The chain links TRBV5-4 to TRBJ2-5; 11 bases are a match to TRBD2. J lost 5 bases, V lost 0 bases, and 6 bases had no gene match. Per germline, CDR1 SGHNT and CDR2 YYREEE (reference sequence). CDR3 length: 16 amino acids. The CDR3 DNA reads as TGTGCCAGCAGCTTGGGTATAGCGGGAGGGCCGGAGACCCAGTACTTC. Encoded protein: CASSLGIAGGPETQYF. The entire variable domain, with the rest obtained from reference TRBV5-4 and TRBJ2-5, is as follows: ETGVTQSPTHLIKTRGQQVTLRCSSQSGHNTVSWYQQALGQGPQFIFQYYREEENGRGNFPPRFSGLQFPNYSSELNVNALELDDSALYLCASSLGIAGGPETQYFGPGTRLLVL.

The V and J genes are TRBV7-8 and TRBJ2-3; maybe TRBD1 (6 bases). The CDR3 is 13 residues long. V was pared by 1 base and J by 7 bases, with 9 bases between. Germline lookup yields CDR1 SGHVS and CDR2 FQNEAQ. In DNA, the CDR3 is TGTGCCAGCAGCTTAGAGGGGGAATATACGCAGTATTTT. Translation gives CASSLEGEYTQYF.

The CDR3 DNA follows: TGTGCCAGCAGTCGAAGGGGGGGGGAGCTGTTTTTT. Translation gives CASSRRGGELFF. The rearrangement links TRBV6-5 to TRBJ2-2; D perhaps matches TRBD1 (6 bases). CDR1 is MNHEY, CDR2 SVGAGI, per germline. V lost 5 bases to trimming and J lost 8 bases, with 9 bases between them. The CDR3 is 12 residues long.

This chain uses TRBV10-3 with TRBJ2-7; tentatively, D is TRBD1 or TRBD2 (5 bases each). V was pared by 9 bases and J by 6 bases, with 18 bases between. Germline CDR1 ENHRY, CDR2 SYGVKD. The CDR3 sequence is 13 residues long. The CDR3 DNA reads as TGTGCCATGAGGGACGATCAGGGTGGCGAGCAGTACTTC. It codes for CAMRDDQGGEQYF.

The J gene is TRBJ2-2, the V gene TRBV5-1; D gene ambiguous. The V end was cut by 1 base, the J end by 2 bases, with 9 bases between. CDR1 is SGHRS, CDR2 YFSETQ, per germline. The CDR3 runs 15 residues. The CDR3 reads CASSLSAFNTGELFF. CDR3 DNA: TGCGCCAGCAGCTTGTCAGCGTTTAACACCGGGGAGCTGTTTTTT.

V gene TRBV30 combines with J gene TRBJ2-2; D is ambiguous. The CDR3 spans 16 residues. Trimming took off 0 bases at V and 6 bases at J, with 17 bases between the two ends. Germline CDR1 is GTSNPN and CDR2 is SVGIG (reference sequence). This CDR3 is CAWSVLNIPVAGELFF. The DNA for the CDR3 is TGTGCCTGGAGTGTACTTAATATACCAGTAGCCGGGGAGCTGTTTTTT.

This chain connects TRBV4-2 to TRBJ2-3, with D possibly matching TRBD2 (5 bases). From germline, CDR1 is LGHNA and CDR2 YNFKEQ. The V and J ends lost 0 bases and 0 bases respectively, with 19 bases between them. CDR3 length: 19 amino acids. The CDR3 DNA reads TGTGCCAGCAGCCAAGAGTTGCGGGCGAGCCTAACTAGCACAGATACGCAGTATTTT. This gives the protein CASSQELRASLTSTDTQYF.

Here the CDR3 reads CASTFLPGLAGNEQFF. The CDR3 DNA follows: TGTGCCAGTACCTTCCTACCGGGACTAGCGGGGAATGAGCAGTTCTTC. This chain joins TRBV19 and TRBJ2-1; TRBD2 agrees at 13 bases. The V segment lost 7 bases and the J segment 7 bases; nucleotides outside the gene matches: 10. From germline, CDR1 is LNHDA and CDR2 SQIVND (reference sequence). This CDR3 is built from 16 residues.

The rearrangement uses TRBV1 and TRBJ2-3; TRBD2, as called in the table, went unchecked against the DNA. TRBV1 is classified as a pseudogene. This CDR3 contains 19 residues. CDR3 DNA sequence: TGCACCAGCAGCCAAGCGGGACTTCGCCGACTATATACCACAGATACGCAGTATTTT. Encoded protein: CTSSQAGLRRLYTTDTQYF.

As regards this clone: Other DNA sequences in this specimen translate into the identical CDR3. V and J are TRBV19 and TRBJ2-7, with TRBD1 as a possible D gene (6 bases). The CDR3 consists of 14 residues. The V end was cut by 2 bases, the J end by 4 bases, with 12 bases between. Germline values: CDR1 LNHDA, CDR2 SQIVND (reference sequence). The chain's CDR3 is CASSISGTRYEQYF. In DNA form, the CDR3 reads TGTGCCAGTAGTATATCCGGGACACGGTACGAGCAGTACTTC.

The chain links TRBV14 to TRBJ2-6; D uncertain. This CDR3 has 15 amino acids. Germline CDR1 reads SGHDN; CDR2 reads FVKESK. V was pared by 2 bases and J by 0 bases, with 5 bases between. The CDR3 coding sequence is TGTGCCAGCAGCCAATTTTACTCTGGGGCCAACGTCCTGACTTTC. Encoded protein: CASSQFYSGANVLTF.

The chain couples TRBV5-1 to TRBJ2-7; perhaps D is TRBD1 or TRBD2 (5 bases each). The CDR3 extends over 14 amino acids. Germline CDR1 SGHRS, CDR2 YFSETQ. Trimming left V 4 bases short and J 2 bases short, with 13 bases between. The CDR3 is CASSPGTDPYEQYF. The CDR3 coding sequence is TGCGCCAGCAGCCCGGGGACGGATCCCTACGAGCAGTACTTC.

This chain's CDR3 is CASSRDGVGGYTF. The CDR3 region has the DNA TGTGCCAGCAGTCGGGACGGTGTCGGAGGCTACACCTTC. The V call is TRBV27, the J call TRBJ1-2; D perhaps matches TRBD1 (5 bases). Trimming pared 5 bases from V and 8 bases from J, leaving 15 bases between. CDR1 and CDR2 (germline): MNHEY, SMNVEV (reference sequence). This CDR3 region has 13 residues.

The J gene is TRBJ1-1, the V gene TRBV27; D ambiguous. The V end was cut by 5 bases, the J end by 7 bases, with 11 bases between. Germline V gene sequence: CDR1 MNHEY, CDR2 SMNVEV (reference sequence). This CDR3 spans 12 amino acids. In nucleotides, the CDR3 is TGTGCCAGCAGTCCCCGTCGGAATGAAGCTTTCTTT. Translating it yields CASSPRRNEAFF.

Notes on this clone: Other nucleotide sequences from this sample produce the same CDR3. The rearrangement links TRBV30 to TRBJ1-3; D remains unclear. Germline CDR1 and CDR2: GTSNPN and SVGIG (reference sequence). This CDR3 comprises 11 residues. With 1 base removed from V and 4 bases from J, the gap between germline ends came to 2 bases. The CDR3 loop is CAWSAGNTIYF. DNA of the CDR3: TGTGCCTGGAGTGCCGGAAACACCATATATTTT. Variable domain in full (rest from reference TRBV30 and TRBJ1-3): SQTIHQWPATLVQPVGSPLSLECTVEGTSNPNLYWYRQAAGRGLQLLFYSVGIGQISSEVPQNLSASRPQDRQFILSSKKLLLSDSGFYLCAWSAGNTIYFGEGSWLTVV.